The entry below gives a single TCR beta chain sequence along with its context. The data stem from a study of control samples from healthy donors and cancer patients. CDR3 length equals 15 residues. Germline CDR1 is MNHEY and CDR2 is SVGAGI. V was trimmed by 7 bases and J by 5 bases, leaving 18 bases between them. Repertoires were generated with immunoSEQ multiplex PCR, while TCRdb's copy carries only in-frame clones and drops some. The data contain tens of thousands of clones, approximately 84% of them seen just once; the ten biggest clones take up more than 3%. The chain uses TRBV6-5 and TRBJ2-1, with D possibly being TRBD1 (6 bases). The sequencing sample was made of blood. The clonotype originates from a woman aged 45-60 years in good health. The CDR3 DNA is TGTGCCAGCACCCGAGGCGCTGAGGGGGACAATGAGCAGTTCTTC. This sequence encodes CASTRGAEGDNEQFF.